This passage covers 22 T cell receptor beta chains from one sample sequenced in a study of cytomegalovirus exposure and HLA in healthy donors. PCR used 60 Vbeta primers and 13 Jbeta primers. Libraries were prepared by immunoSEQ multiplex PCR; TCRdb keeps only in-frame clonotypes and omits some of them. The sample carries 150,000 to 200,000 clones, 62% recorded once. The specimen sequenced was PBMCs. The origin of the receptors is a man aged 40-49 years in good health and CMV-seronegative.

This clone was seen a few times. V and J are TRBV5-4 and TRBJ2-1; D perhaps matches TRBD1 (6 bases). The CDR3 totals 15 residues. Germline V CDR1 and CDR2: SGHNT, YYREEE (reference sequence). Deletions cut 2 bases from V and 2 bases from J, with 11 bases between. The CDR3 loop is CASSFGGPPYNEQFF. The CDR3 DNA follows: TGTGCCAGCAGCTTTGGGGGCCCCCCCTACAATGAGCAGTTCTTC.

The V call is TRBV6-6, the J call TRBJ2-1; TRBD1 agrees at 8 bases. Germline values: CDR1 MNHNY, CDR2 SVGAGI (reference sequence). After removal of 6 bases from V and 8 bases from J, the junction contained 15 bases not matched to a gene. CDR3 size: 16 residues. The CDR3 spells CASRDQGAGSGDEQFF. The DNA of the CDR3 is TGTGCCAGCAGAGACCAGGGGGCGGGTTCGGGTGATGAGCAGTTCTTC.

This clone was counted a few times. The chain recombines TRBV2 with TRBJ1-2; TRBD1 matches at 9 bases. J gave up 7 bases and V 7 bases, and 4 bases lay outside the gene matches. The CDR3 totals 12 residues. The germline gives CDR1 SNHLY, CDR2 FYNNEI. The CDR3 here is CASNYRGLGYTF. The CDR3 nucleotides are TGTGCCAGCAATTACAGGGGGCTTGGCTACACCTTC.

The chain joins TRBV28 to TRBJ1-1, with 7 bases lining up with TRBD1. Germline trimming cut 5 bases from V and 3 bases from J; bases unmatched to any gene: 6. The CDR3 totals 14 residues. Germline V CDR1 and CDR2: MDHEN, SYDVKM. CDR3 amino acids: CASSTGQSYTEAFF. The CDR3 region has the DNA TGTGCCAGCAGTACGGGACAGAGCTACACTGAAGCTTTCTTT.

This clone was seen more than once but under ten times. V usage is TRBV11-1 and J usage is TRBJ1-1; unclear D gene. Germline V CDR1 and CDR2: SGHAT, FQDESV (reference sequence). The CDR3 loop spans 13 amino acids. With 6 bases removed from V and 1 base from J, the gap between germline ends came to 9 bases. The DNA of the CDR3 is TGTGCCAGCAGAAAGGAGGAGAACACTGAAGCTTTCTTT. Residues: CASRKEENTEAFF.

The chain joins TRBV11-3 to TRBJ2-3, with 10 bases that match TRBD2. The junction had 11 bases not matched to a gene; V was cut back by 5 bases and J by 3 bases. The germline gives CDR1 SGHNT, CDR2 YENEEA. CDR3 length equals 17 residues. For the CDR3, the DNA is TGTGCCAGCAGCCCGAAGGAGCGGGGGGGAGGAACAGATACGCAGTATTTT. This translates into CASSPKERGGGTDTQYF.

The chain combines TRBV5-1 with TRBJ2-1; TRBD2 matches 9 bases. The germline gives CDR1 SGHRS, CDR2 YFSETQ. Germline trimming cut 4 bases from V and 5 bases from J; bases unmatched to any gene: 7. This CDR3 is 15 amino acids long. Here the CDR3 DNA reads TGCGCCAGCAGCCCGCGGGGGGGCGGGGACAATGAGCAGTTCTTC. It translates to CASSPRGGGDNEQFF.

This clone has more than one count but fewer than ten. CDR3 residues: CASQNDRATEAFF. The CDR3 nucleotides read TGTGCCAGCCAAAACGACAGGGCCACTGAAGCTTTCTTT. The rearrangement joins TRBV5-4 to TRBJ1-1; 7 nucleotides match TRBD1. The CDR3 extends over 13 amino acids. CDR1 and CDR2 from the germline V gene are SGHNT and YYREEE (reference sequence). The ends lost 7 bases at V and 4 bases at J; junction bases unmatched: 7.

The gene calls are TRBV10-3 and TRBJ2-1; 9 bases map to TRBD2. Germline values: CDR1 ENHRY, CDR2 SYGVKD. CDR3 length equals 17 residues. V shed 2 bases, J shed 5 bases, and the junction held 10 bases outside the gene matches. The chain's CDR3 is CAISEAPGTSSNNEQFF. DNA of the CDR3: TGTGCCATCAGTGAGGCCCCCGGGACTAGCTCTAACAATGAGCAGTTCTTC.

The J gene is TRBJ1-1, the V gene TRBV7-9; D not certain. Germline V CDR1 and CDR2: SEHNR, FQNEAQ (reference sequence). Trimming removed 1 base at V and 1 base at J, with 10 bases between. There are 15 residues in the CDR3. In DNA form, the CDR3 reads TGTGCCAGCAGCTTAGGGTACCAGTCGAACACTGAAGCTTTCTTT. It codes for CASSLGYQSNTEAFF.

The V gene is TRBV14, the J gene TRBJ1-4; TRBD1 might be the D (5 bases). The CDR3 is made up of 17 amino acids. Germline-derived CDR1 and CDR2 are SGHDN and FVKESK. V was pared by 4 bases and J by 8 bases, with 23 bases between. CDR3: CASSPETAGTLGEKLFF. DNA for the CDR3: TGTGCCAGCAGCCCCGAAACAGCCGGGACTTTGGGAGAAAAACTGTTTTTT.

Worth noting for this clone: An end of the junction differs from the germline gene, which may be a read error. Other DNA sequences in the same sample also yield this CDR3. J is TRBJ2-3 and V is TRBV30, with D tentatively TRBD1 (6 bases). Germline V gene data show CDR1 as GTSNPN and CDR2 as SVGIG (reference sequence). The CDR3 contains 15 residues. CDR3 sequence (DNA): TGTGCCTGGAGTGTAAAAGCCAGGGGCACAGATACGCAGTACTTT. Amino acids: CAWSVKARGTDTQYF. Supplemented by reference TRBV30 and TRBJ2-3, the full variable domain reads SQTIHQWPATLVQPVGSPLSLECTVEGTSNPNLYWYRQAAGRGLQLLFYSVGIGQISSEVPQNLSASRPQDRQFILSSKKLLLSDSGFYLCAWSVKARGTDTQYFGPGTRLTVL.

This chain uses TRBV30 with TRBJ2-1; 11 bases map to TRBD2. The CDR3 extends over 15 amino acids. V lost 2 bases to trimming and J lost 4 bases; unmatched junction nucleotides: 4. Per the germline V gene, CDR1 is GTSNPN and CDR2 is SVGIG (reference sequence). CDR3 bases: TGTGCCTGGAGTCTTAGCGGGAGGGGGTACAATGAGCAGTTCTTC. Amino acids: CAWSLSGRGYNEQFF.

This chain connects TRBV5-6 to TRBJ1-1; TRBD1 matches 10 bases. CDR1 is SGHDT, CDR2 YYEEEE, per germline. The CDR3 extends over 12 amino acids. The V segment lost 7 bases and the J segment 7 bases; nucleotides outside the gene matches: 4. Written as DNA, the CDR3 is TGTGCCAGCCGGACAGGGGGAGGTGAAGCTTTCTTT. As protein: CASRTGGGEAFF.

CDR3 region: CASSGTPRVGREREKLFF. The CDR3 DNA follows: TGTGCCAGCAGTGGAACGCCCAGGGTAGGGAGGGAAAGAGAAAAACTGTTTTTT. The rearrangement joins TRBV25-1 to TRBJ1-4, with TRBD1 as a possible D gene (5 bases). The CDR3 loop spans 18 amino acids. Trimming cost V 4 bases and J 8 bases, with 26 bases left between them. CDR1 is MGHDK, CDR2 SYGVNS, per germline.

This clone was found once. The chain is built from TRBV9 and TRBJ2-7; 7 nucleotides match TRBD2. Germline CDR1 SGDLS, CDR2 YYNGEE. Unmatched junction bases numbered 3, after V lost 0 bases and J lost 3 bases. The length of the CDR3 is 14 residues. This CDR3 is CASSVGGGRYEQYF. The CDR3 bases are TGTGCCAGCAGCGTAGGGGGAGGGCGCTACGAGCAGTACTTC.

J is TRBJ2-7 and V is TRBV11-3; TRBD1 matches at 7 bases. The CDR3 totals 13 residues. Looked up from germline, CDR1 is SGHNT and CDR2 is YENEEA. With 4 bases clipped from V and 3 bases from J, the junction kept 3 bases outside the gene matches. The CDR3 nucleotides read TGTGCCAGCAGCTCGACAGGGAACTACGAGCAGTACTTC. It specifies CASSSTGNYEQYF.

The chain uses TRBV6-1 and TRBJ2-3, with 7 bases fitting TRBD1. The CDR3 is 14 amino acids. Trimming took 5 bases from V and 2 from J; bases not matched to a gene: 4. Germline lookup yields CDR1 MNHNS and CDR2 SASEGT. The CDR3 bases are TGTGCCAGCAGTCGGGACAGAAACACAGATACGCAGTATTTT. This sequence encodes CASSRDRNTDTQYF.

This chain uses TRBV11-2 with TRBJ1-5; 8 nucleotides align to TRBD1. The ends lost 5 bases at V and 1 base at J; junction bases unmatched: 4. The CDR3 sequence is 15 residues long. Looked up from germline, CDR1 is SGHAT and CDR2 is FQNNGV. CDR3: CASSPGTGSNQPQHF. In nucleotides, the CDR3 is TGTGCCAGCAGCCCCGGGACAGGCAGCAATCAGCCCCAGCATTTT.

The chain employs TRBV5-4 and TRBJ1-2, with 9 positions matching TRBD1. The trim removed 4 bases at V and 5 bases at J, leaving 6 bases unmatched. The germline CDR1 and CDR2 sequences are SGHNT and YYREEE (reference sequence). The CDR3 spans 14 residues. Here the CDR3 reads CASSPDRGGYGYTF. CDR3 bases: TGTGCCAGCAGCCCGGACAGGGGCGGGTATGGCTACACCTTC.

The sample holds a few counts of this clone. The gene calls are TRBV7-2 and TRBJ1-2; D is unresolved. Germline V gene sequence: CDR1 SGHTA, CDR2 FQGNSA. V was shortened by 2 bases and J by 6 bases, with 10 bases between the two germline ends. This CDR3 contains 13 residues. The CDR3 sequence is CASSLQQIDGYTF. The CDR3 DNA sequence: TGTGCCAGCAGCTTACAACAGATAGATGGCTACACCTTC.

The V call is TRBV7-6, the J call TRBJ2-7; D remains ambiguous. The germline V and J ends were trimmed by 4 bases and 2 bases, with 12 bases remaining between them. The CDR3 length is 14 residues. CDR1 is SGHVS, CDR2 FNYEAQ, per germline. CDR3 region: CASSSPTLAYEQYF. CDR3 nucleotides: TGTGCCAGCAGCTCCCCCACCCTAGCCTACGAGCAGTACTTC.